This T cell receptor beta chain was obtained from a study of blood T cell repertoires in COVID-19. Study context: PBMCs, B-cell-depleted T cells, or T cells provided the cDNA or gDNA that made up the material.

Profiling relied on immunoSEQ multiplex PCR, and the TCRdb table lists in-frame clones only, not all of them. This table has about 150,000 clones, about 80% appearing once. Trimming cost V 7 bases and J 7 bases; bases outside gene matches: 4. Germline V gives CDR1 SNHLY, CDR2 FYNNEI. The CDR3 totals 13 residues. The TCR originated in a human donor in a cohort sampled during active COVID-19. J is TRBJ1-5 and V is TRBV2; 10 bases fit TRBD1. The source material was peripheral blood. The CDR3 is CASTGDRGQPQHF. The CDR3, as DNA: TGTGCCAGCACCGGGGACAGGGGCCAGCCCCAGCATTTT.